Below are 27 T cell receptor beta chains sequenced from a single sample in a study of blood T cell repertoires in COVID-19. Sequencing used immunoSEQ multiplex PCR; TCRdb keeps in-frame clones, though not all of them. Of 200,000 to 250,000 clones in the sample, around 84% are singletons; the top ten hold about 12%. The sequencing sample was made of peripheral blood. The receptors shown here come from a human donor in a cohort sampled during active COVID-19.

This rearrangement joins TRBV28 to TRBJ2-5; D may be TRBD2 (5 bases). This CDR3 is built from 12 residues. From germline, CDR1 is MDHEN and CDR2 SYDVKM. The V gene lost 9 bases and the J gene lost 6 bases, with 14 bases spanning the gap. The CDR3 DNA sequence: TGTGCCAGTCATAGTACGGGAAAGACCCAGTACTTC. This sequence encodes CASHSTGKTQYF.

The chain has TRBV15 and TRBJ2-7; perhaps TRBD1 as D (5 bases). The length of the CDR3 is 14 residues. The V and J ends lost 0 bases and 2 bases respectively, with 8 bases between them. In germline, CDR1 is LNHNV, CDR2 YYDKDF (reference sequence). The CDR3: CATSRDLGAYEQYF. The DNA of the CDR3 is TGTGCCACCAGCAGAGATTTAGGGGCCTACGAGCAGTACTTC.

The rearrangement uses TRBV6-5 and TRBJ2-1, with D possibly matching TRBD1 (7 bases). The CDR3 consists of 15 residues. V lost 6 bases and J 1 base, leaving 13 bases between the germline ends. CDR1 and CDR2 (germline): MNHEY, SVGAGI. For the CDR3, the DNA is TGTGCCAGCAGCCCCAGGGGGGATTCCTACAATGAGCAGTTCTTC. Translated, it gives CASSPRGDSYNEQFF.

This chain joins TRBV6-4 and TRBJ1-2, with no clear D. Trimming stripped 2 bases from V and 4 bases from J, with 11 bases between. CDR1 and CDR2 (germline): MRHNA, SNTAGT. CDR3 length: 14 amino acids. The CDR3 sequence: CASSDGLSGYGYTF. Written as DNA, the CDR3 is TGTGCCAGCAGTGACGGTCTCTCGGGCTATGGCTACACCTTC.

This sequence joins TRBV28 and TRBJ1-1; 10 bases line up with TRBD1. The V gene's germline CDR1 is MDHEN and CDR2 SYDVKM. V lost 1 base, J lost 11 bases, and 4 bases stayed unmatched. This CDR3 region has 13 residues. The CDR3 region is CASSLSVGQGAFF. The CDR3, as DNA: TGTGCCAGCAGTTTATCAGTGGGACAGGGGGCTTTCTTT.

J is TRBJ2-7 and V is TRBV15, with 10 bases fitting TRBD2. The CDR3 consists of 13 residues. The ends lost 5 bases at V and 6 bases at J; junction bases unmatched: 4. Germline values: CDR1 LNHNV, CDR2 YYDKDF (reference sequence). CDR3 nucleotides: TGTGCCACCAGCGCCCAGCGGGAGGGCGAGCAGTACTTC. Translated: CATSAQREGEQYF.

The CDR3 region is CASKTFPPTGTASYNSPLHF. CDR3 bases: TGTGCCAGCAAAACATTCCCTCCCACCGGGACAGCCTCCTATAATTCACCCCTCCACTTT. V is TRBV27 and J is TRBJ1-6, with TRBD1 identical over 7 bases. The CDR3 runs to 20 residues. Trimming cost V 7 bases and J 0 bases; bases outside gene matches: 18. Germline V gene sequence: CDR1 MNHEY, CDR2 SMNVEV (reference sequence).

The V call is TRBV27, the J call TRBJ2-7, with D possibly TRBD1 on 6 matching bases. Trimming removed 1 base from V and 5 bases from J, with 15 bases in between. Germline values: CDR1 MNHEY, CDR2 SMNVEV (reference sequence). The CDR3 extends over 15 amino acids. The CDR3 DNA sequence: TGTGCCAGCAGTTTATTGCCAAAGGGGGTCCACGAGCAGTACTTC. This gives the protein CASSLLPKGVHEQYF.

V gene TRBV10-1 combines with J gene TRBJ2-1; possibly TRBD1 for D (6 bases). Germline V CDR1 and CDR2: WNHNN, SYGVQD (reference sequence). Between the trimmed V and J ends, which lost 11 bases and 4 bases, there was a span of 12 bases. The CDR3 consists of 12 residues. CDR3: CAGFTGYNEQFF. DNA of the CDR3: TGCGCCGGCTTTACAGGGTACAATGAGCAGTTCTTC.

V is TRBV5-5 and J is TRBJ2-7, with 10 bases that match TRBD1. J gave up 5 bases and V 4 bases, and 6 bases lay outside the gene matches. Germline V gene sequence: CDR1 SGHKS, CDR2 YYEKEE (reference sequence). The CDR3 runs to 14 residues. CDR3 nucleotide sequence: TGTGCCAGCAGCAGCCGGGACAGGGGCGACGAGCAGTACTTC. Protein product: CASSSRDRGDEQYF.

The chain recombines TRBV2 with TRBJ1-4, with D possibly TRBD1 on 6 matching bases. Germline V lookup: CDR1 SNHLY, CDR2 FYNNEI. Trimming stripped 5 bases from V and 4 bases from J, with 11 bases between. This CDR3 is built from 14 residues. CDR3 sequence reads: CASSRTDLNEKLFF. The CDR3 nucleotides are TGTGCCAGCAGTCGGACAGATCTTAATGAAAAACTGTTTTTT.

The rearrangement uses TRBV5-6 and TRBJ1-2; TRBD1 matches at 8 bases. The length of the CDR3 is 12 residues. Germline V gene lookup returns CDR1 SGHDT and CDR2 YYEEEE. V was clipped by 3 bases and J by 10 bases; unmatched bases: 5. The CDR3 DNA reads TGTGCCAGCAGCTCCCGGGACAGGCTCTACACCTTC. This encodes CASSSRDRLYTF.

This chain connects TRBV6-5 to TRBJ2-5, with 7 bases aligning to TRBD1. V lost 5 bases and J lost 6; bases outside the gene matches: 12. The CDR3 has 15 residues. Germline V lookup: CDR1 MNHEY, CDR2 SVGAGI. The CDR3 sequence is CASSHTGESRKTQYF. CDR3 DNA sequence: TGTGCCAGCAGTCATACAGGGGAGTCTCGGAAGACCCAGTACTTC.

The chain's CDR3 is CASSDSGRAKGEQFF. As DNA, the CDR3 is TGTGCCAGCAGTGATAGCGGGAGGGCCAAGGGTGAGCAGTTCTTC. The rearrangement joins TRBV2 to TRBJ2-1; TRBD2 matches 11 bases. CDR3 length: 15 residues. The junction had 7 bases not matched to a gene; V was cut back by 3 bases and J by 9 bases. Looked up from germline, CDR1 is SNHLY and CDR2 is FYNNEI. The full variable domain, completed using reference TRBV2 and TRBJ2-1, is EPEVTQTPSHQVTQMGQEVILRCVPISNHLYFYWYRQILGQKVEFLVSFYNNEISEKSEIFDDQFSVERPDGSNFTLKIRSTKLEDSAMYFCASSDSGRAKGEQFFGPGTRLTVL.

The chain links TRBV7-9 to TRBJ2-7; 7 bases match TRBD1. Germline V gene data show CDR1 as SEHNR and CDR2 as FQNEAQ (reference sequence). The CDR3 extends over 13 amino acids. J was trimmed by 5 bases and V by 5 bases; bases with no gene match: 6. As DNA, the CDR3 is TGTGCCAGCAGCCCCGGACAGGTAGACGAGCAGTACTTC. Protein sequence: CASSPGQVDEQYF. Combining the CDR3 with reference TRBV7-9 and TRBJ2-7 gives the whole variable domain DTGVSQNPRHKITKRGQNVTFRCDPISEHNRLYWYRQTLGQGPEFLTYFQNEAQLEKSRLLSDRFSAERPKGSFSTLEIQRTEQGDSAMYLCASSPGQVDEQYFGPGTRLTVT.

V usage is TRBV2 and J usage is TRBJ1-5; tentative D call: TRBD1 (6 bases). The CDR3 length is 15 residues. Germline V gene sequence: CDR1 SNHLY, CDR2 FYNNEI. V lost 6 bases to trimming and J lost 5 bases, with 17 bases between them. The CDR3 here is CASRETGFRDQPQHF. As DNA, the CDR3 is TGTGCCAGCAGGGAGACAGGTTTTAGGGATCAGCCCCAGCATTTT.

The chain joins TRBV20-1 to TRBJ1-1; D not resolved. Looked up from germline, CDR1 is DFQATT and CDR2 is SNEGSKA (reference sequence). V was clipped by 6 bases and J by 6 bases, with 5 bases between them. This CDR3 region has 9 residues. CDR3 protein: CSAGPEAFF. CDR3 DNA: TGCAGTGCCGGTCCTGAAGCTTTCTTT.

The CDR3 here is CASSPQGGMGETQYF. In DNA, the CDR3 is TGTGCCAGCTCACCGCAAGGGGGCATGGGAGAGACCCAGTACTTC. The genes are TRBV18 and TRBJ2-5; 7 positions agree with TRBD1. The trim removed 3 bases at V and 4 bases at J, leaving 8 bases unmatched. The CDR3 has 15 amino acids. Germline V gene lookup returns CDR1 KGHSH and CDR2 LQKENI.

The chain combines TRBV3-1 (or the pseudogene TRBV3-2) with TRBJ1-4; D is possibly TRBD1 (6 bases). This CDR3 spans 15 amino acids. Trimming left V 4 bases short and J 3 bases short, with 12 bases between. Germline assignment: CDR1 LGHDT and CDR2 YNNKEL (reference sequence). The CDR3 DNA is TGTGCCAGCAGCCTCAGGGGTTCACCTAATGAAAAACTGTTTTTT. Its translation is CASSLRGSPNEKLFF.

V gene TRBV7-8 combines with J gene TRBJ2-2, with TRBD2 identical over 14 bases. With 5 bases clipped from V and 5 bases from J, the junction kept 10 bases outside the gene matches. The CDR3 runs to 18 residues. Germline assignment: CDR1 SGHVS and CDR2 FQNEAQ. The CDR3 region is CASSEGGLAGVKTGELFF. The CDR3 coding sequence is TGTGCCAGCAGCGAGGGGGGACTAGCGGGAGTAAAAACCGGGGAGCTGTTTTTT.

The J gene is TRBJ1-1, the V gene TRBV28, with TRBD1 as a possible D gene (6 bases). V lost 6 bases and J lost 0, with 14 bases in between. The CDR3 is made up of 15 amino acids. The germline gives CDR1 MDHEN, CDR2 SYDVKM. Here the CDR3 reads CASSHPRGLNTEAFF. In DNA form, the CDR3 reads TGTGCCAGCAGCCATCCCAGGGGATTGAACACTGAAGCTTTCTTT.

This chain connects TRBV10-2 to TRBJ2-7; D may be TRBD2 (5 bases). Trimming stripped 6 bases from V and 1 base from J, with 16 bases between. The CDR3 has 15 amino acids. The germline gives CDR1 WSHSY, CDR2 SAAADI. The CDR3 here is CASRGDYSPSYEQYF. The CDR3 DNA is TGCGCCAGCAGGGGAGACTACTCTCCTTCCTACGAGCAGTACTTC.

The chain uses TRBV9 and TRBJ2-7; 8 nucleotides line up with TRBD2. CDR3 length equals 14 residues. CDR1 SGDLS and CDR2 YYNGEE come from the germline V gene. The J segment lost 4 bases and the V segment lost 5 bases, leaving 8 bases of the junction unmatched. The CDR3 sequence is CASRGTSGRYEQYF. The DNA for the CDR3 is TGTGCCAGCAGAGGAACTAGCGGTAGGTACGAGCAGTACTTC.

The genes are TRBV28 and TRBJ2-5, with D tentatively TRBD1 (5 bases). The germline CDR1 and CDR2 sequences are MDHEN and SYDVKM. The CDR3 length is 13 residues. Trimming stripped 2 bases from V and 4 bases from J, with 8 bases between. CDR3 loop: CASSLRGGETQYF. CDR3 sequence (DNA): TGTGCCAGCAGTTTAAGGGGTGGAGAGACCCAGTACTTC.

V and J are TRBV7-9 and TRBJ1-1, with D possibly being TRBD1 (6 bases). Trimming cost V 1 base and J 2 bases, with 11 bases left between them. This CDR3 has 15 amino acids. Germline CDR1 SEHNR, CDR2 FQNEAQ (reference sequence). CDR3 in amino acids: CASSLGGQRNTEAFF. DNA of the CDR3: TGTGCCAGCAGCTTAGGAGGACAGAGAAACACTGAAGCTTTCTTT.

The rearrangement uses TRBV11-1 and TRBJ1-1, with D possibly matching TRBD1 (6 bases). There are 12 residues in the CDR3. The germline CDR1 and CDR2 sequences are SGHAT and FQDESV (reference sequence). V lost 5 bases to trimming and J lost 5 bases, with 9 bases between them. The DNA of the CDR3 is TGTGCCAGCAGCCAGGGGTGGACTGAAGCTTTCTTT. Protein: CASSQGWTEAFF.

This rearrangement joins TRBV25-1 to TRBJ2-7, with TRBD2 matching over 9 bases. The J segment lost 4 bases and the V segment lost 0 bases, leaving 7 bases of the junction unmatched. The germline CDR1 and CDR2 sequences are MGHDK and SYGVNS. The CDR3 has 16 amino acids. The CDR3 loop is CASSEYSGSALYEQYF. The CDR3 nucleotides are TGTGCCAGCAGTGAATATAGCGGGAGTGCGTTATACGAGCAGTACTTC.